The 5 T cell receptor beta chains presented below share a single source sample, sequenced in a study of cytomegalovirus exposure and HLA in healthy donors. Primers: 60 Vbeta forward and 13 Jbeta reverse. Here immunoSEQ multiplex PCR was the method, and the copy in TCRdb shows in-frame clones only, minus some. The sample has roughly 250,000 clones; roughly 80% are singletons. Material: PBMCs. The receptors were gathered from a girl aged 2 to 9 in good health and CMV-seronegative.

The V call is TRBV6-5, the J call TRBJ2-7, with D possibly TRBD2 on 5 matching bases. The V gene's germline CDR1 is MNHEY and CDR2 SVGAGI. V gave up 0 bases and J gave up 2 bases, with 11 bases separating them. This CDR3 is 15 amino acids long. The CDR3 region has the DNA TGTGCCAGCAGTTACTCGCGGGTTCTGACCTACGAGCAGTACTTC. Translated, it gives CASSYSRVLTYEQYF.

V gene TRBV5-1 combines with J gene TRBJ1-4; 9 bases agree with TRBD1. V was clipped by 0 bases and J by 2 bases; unmatched bases: 8. The CDR3 runs 18 residues. Germline CDR1 is SGHRS and CDR2 is YFSETQ. The CDR3 bases are TGCGCCAGCAGCTTGGCGGGGACAGGGTATAATACTAATGAAAAACTGTTTTTT. This sequence encodes CASSLAGTGYNTNEKLFF.

The chain joins TRBV6-5 to TRBJ2-3, with TRBD2 identical over 8 bases. The V gene's germline CDR1 is MNHEY and CDR2 SVGAGI. Trimming at V came to 2 bases and at J to 0 bases, leaving 1 base not matched to a gene. The CDR3 is 15 amino acids. CDR3 bases: TGTGCCAGCAGTTACACTAGCGGAAGCACAGATACGCAGTATTTT. This translates into CASSYTSGSTDTQYF.

The genes are TRBV29-1 and TRBJ2-2; possible D gene TRBD2, 5 bases. V was clipped by 7 bases and J by 7 bases, with 10 bases between them. Germline-derived CDR1 and CDR2 are SQVTM and ANQGSEA. CDR3 length: 11 residues. Here the CDR3 reads CSGTGGGELFF. CDR3 nucleotide sequence: TGCAGCGGGACTGGCGGCGGGGAGCTGTTTTTT.

The chain is built from TRBV7-8 and TRBJ2-1; D is perhaps TRBD1 (5 bases). This CDR3 region has 14 residues. The germline V gene encodes CDR1 SGHVS and CDR2 FQNEAQ. V dropped 0 bases and J dropped 13 bases, with 16 bases sitting between them. In DNA form, the CDR3 reads TGTGCCAGCAGCTTAGCGGGGCCCCCCAATGGTCAGTTCTTC. Translating gives CASSLAGPPNGQFF.